This T cell receptor beta chain emerged from a study of neurological immune-mediated disorders. The study, taken as a whole, reports: None of the CDR3 amino acid sequences of expanded clones were shared across subjects, and this suggested private repertoires in all groups.

This clonotype was found many times. The antigen remains unidentified. TCRdb reprocessed the 5' RACE reads via MiXCR and lists one record per CDR3 protein. The data show over 55,000 distinct CDR3 sequences, around a tenth seen once. The time point: longitudinal time-point 1 (baseline). Germline V gene sequence: CDR1 ENHRY, CDR2 SYGVKD. The CDR3 runs 16 residues. With 0 bases clipped from V and 9 bases from J, the junction kept 8 bases outside the gene matches. This sequence joins TRBV10-3 and TRBJ2-1; 10 bases are shared with TRBD2. What was sequenced was PBMCs. The sequence was obtained from a male donor with HTLV-1-associated myelopathy (HAM/TSP). The CDR3 sequence is CAISESKVAGGAEQFF. The CDR3 region has the DNA TGTGCCATCAGTGAGTCGAAGGTAGCGGGGGGTGCTGAGCAGTTCTTC.